This paragraph reports one T cell receptor beta chain. The data stem from a study of blood T cell repertoires in COVID-19. Sequencing used immunoSEQ multiplex PCR; TCRdb keeps in-frame clones, though not all of them. The table lists 150,000 to 250,000 clones, around 75% of them singletons, with around 5.4% in the top ten. The source is a middle-aged woman with COVID-19, enrolled during active disease. The specimen was peripheral blood.

The CDR3 DNA reads as TGTGCCAGCAGCCAAGTAACTCTCGCGGGCTACGAGCAGTACTTC. It specifies CASSQVTLAGYEQYF. The chain carries TRBV3-1 (or the pseudogene TRBV3-2) and TRBJ2-7; D is perhaps TRBD2 (5 bases). V shed 1 base and J shed 3 bases, with 13 bases lying between them. Germline-derived CDR1 and CDR2 are LGHDT and YNNKEL (reference sequence). The CDR3 length is 15 residues.